This T cell receptor beta chain was sequenced for a study of T cell responses to AZD1222 COVID-19 vaccine. The table came from immunoSEQ multiplex PCR; TCRdb's copy has only in-frame clones and leaves some out. This table has 120,000 to 150,000 clones, around 89% appearing once. CDR1 SGHNT and CDR2 YENEEA come from the germline V gene. The trim removed 0 bases at V and 5 bases at J, leaving 6 bases unmatched. CDR3 length: 16 amino acids. The sequence derives from an adult in good health. The chain couples TRBV11-3 to TRBJ2-1; 8 nucleotides match TRBD1. Sequencing used peripheral blood, obtained on day 0 of AZD1222 vaccination. The CDR3 is CASSLEQGGLNNEQFF. Written as DNA, the CDR3 is TGTGCCAGCAGCTTAGAACAGGGGGGCCTTAACAATGAGCAGTTCTTC.